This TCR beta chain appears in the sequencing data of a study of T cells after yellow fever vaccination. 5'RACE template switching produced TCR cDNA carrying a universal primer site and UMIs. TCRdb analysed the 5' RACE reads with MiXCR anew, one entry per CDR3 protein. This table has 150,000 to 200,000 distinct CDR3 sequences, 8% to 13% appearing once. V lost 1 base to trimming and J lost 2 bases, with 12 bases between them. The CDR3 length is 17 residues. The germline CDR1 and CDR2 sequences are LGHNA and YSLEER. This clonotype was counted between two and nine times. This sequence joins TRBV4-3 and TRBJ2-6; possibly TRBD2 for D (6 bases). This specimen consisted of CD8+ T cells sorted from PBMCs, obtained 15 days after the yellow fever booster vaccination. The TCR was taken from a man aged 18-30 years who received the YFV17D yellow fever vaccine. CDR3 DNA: TGCGCCAGCAGCCAAGGAGGAGGGAGTGCTGGGGCCAACGTCCTGACTTTC. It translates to CASSQGGGSAGANVLTF.